The rows below give T cell receptor beta chains drawn from one sample of a study of T cell responses to AZD1222 COVID-19 vaccine. TCRdb's table, derived via immunoSEQ multiplex PCR, lists solely in-frame clones and lacks some. This table has about 160,000 clones, roughly 90% appearing once. Sample: peripheral blood, taken 28 days after the second AZD1222 dose. The receptors originated from an adult who received the AZD1222 COVID-19 vaccine. CDR3s include the opening cysteine and the closing phenylalanine or tryptophan. The D gene is left open where the match is weak. Only some rows state a clone size, as once, few, many or a class for expanded clones.

J gene,clone size,D gene,V gene,CDR3 DNA,CDR3 protein
TRBJ1-6,.,TRBD1,TRBV2,TGTGCCAGCAGTATAGGACAGGGACTATCACCCCTCCACTTT,CASSIGQGLSPLHF
TRBJ2-2,.,.,TRBV24-1,TGTGCCACCAGTGATCTAGGGGACGGGGAGCTGTTTTTT,CATSDLGDGELFF
TRBJ2-5,.,.,TRBV5-6,TGTGCCAGCTGTACCTTGCGATCGGGTGGAGAGACCCAGTACTTC,CASCTLRSGGETQYF
TRBJ2-5,.,.,TRBV19,TGTGCCAGTAAGGGACGGGGGCAAGAGACCCAGTACTTC,CASKGRGQETQYF
TRBJ1-1,.,.,TRBV6-2/TRBV6-3,TGTGCCAGCAGTTATGGATTTGGGCCACCTGAAGCTTTCTTT,CASSYGFGPPEAFF
TRBJ1-5,once,.,TRBV6-4,TGTGCCAGCAGTGACTTTATTCTTTTTAGGCAGCCCCAGCATTTT,CASSDFILFRQPQHF
TRBJ2-7,few,TRBD1,TRBV27,TGTGCCAGCAGTCCCGGGACAGGGGGCTACGAGCAGTACTTC,CASSPGTGGYEQYF
TRBJ1-4,.,.,TRBV3-1/TRBV3-2,TGTGCCAGCAGCCTCAGGGACCGGCTTGAAAAACTGTTTTTT,CASSLRDRLEKLFF
TRBJ2-2,.,TRBD2,TRBV19,TGTGCCAGTACCTTAGCGGGGGACACCGGGGAGCTGTTTTTT,CASTLAGDTGELFF
TRBJ1-4,.,TRBD1,TRBV5-1,TGCGCCAGCAGCCTTGGCGGGACAGGAGAAAAACTGTTTTTT,CASSLGGTGEKLFF
TRBJ2-5,.,.,TRBV5-1,TGCGCCAGCAGCCCAGGGGGGGCCGAAGAGACCCAGTACTTC,CASSPGGAEETQYF
TRBJ2-7,.,TRBD2,TRBV6-5,TGTGCCAGCAGTCGACTAGCGGGGGGAACCTACGAGCAGTACTTC,CASSRLAGGTYEQYF
TRBJ1-1,.,.,TRBV18,TGTGCCAGCTCGCCAAACACTGAAGCTTTCTTT,CASSPNTEAFF
TRBJ2-5,.,.,TRBV7-8,TGTGCCAGCAGCCCCACGGGTGGGGCAGGAGAGACCCAGTACTTC,CASSPTGGAGETQYF
TRBJ2-1,.,.,TRBV2,TGTGCCAGCAGGAGGGGGGAACTGAGGGAGCAGTTCTTC,CASRRGELREQFF
TRBJ2-7,once,TRBD1,TRBV5-8,TGTGCCAGCAGCTGGCGGGACAGGGATACGTGCGAGCAGTACTTC,CASSWRDRDTCEQYF
TRBJ1-3,.,.,TRBV15,TGTGCCACCAGTTTATCTGGAAACACCATATATTTT,CATSLSGNTIYF
TRBJ2-3,.,.,TRBV3-1/TRBV3-2,TGTGCCAGCAGCCAAGACGTGGGTAGAGATACGCAGTATTTT,CASSQDVGRDTQYF
TRBJ1-4,.,.,TRBV5-6,TGTGCCAGCAGCATAGGGAATGAAAAACTGTTTTTT,CASSIGNEKLFF
TRBJ2-2,.,.,TRBV7-9,TGTGCCAGCAGCACTACGGTGGAGGGGGAGCTGTTTTTT,CASSTTVEGELFF
TRBJ1-1,once,.,TRBV7-2,TGTGCCAGCAGCTTTTATGGGGGGATGAACACTGAAGCTTTCTTT,CASSFYGGMNTEAFF
TRBJ2-1,.,TRBD2,TRBV19,TGTGCCAGTAGTTTGGACCCGGGGGGGAGTATGGATGAGCAGTTCTTC,CASSLDPGGSMDEQFF
TRBJ1-6,.,.,TRBV28,TGTGCCAGCAGTGGGGCAGGGAGGAGCGGGAATTCACCCCTCCACTTT,CASSGAGRSGNSPLHF
TRBJ1-4,few,.,TRBV10-3,TGTGCCATCAGTCGAGACCACTCCACTTTTATATCGAATGAAAAACTGTTTTTT,CAISRDHSTFISNEKLFF
TRBJ2-2,once,.,TRBV5-1,TGCGCCAGCAGCTTTCAGGGGGGGACCAACACCGGGGAGCTGTTTTTT,CASSFQGGTNTGELFF
TRBJ1-1,.,.,TRBV12-3/TRBV12-4,TGTGCCAGCAGTTTCGGGAGGGCCACTGAAGCTTTCTTT,CASSFGRATEAFF
TRBJ2-5,.,.,TRBV7-6,TGTGCCAGCAGCTTTTGGGGGCAAGAGACCCAGTACTTC,CASSFWGQETQYF
TRBJ2-5,.,.,TRBV11-3,TGTGCCAGCAGCCCGACGACAGAAGAGACCCAGTACTTC,CASSPTTEETQYF
TRBJ1-2,.,.,TRBV29-1,TGCAGCGGAGGGAGTTGGAACTATGGCTACACCTTC,CSGGSWNYGYTF
TRBJ2-1,.,.,TRBV19,TGTGCCAGCAGCCTGGACAGCTACAATGAGCAGTTCTTC,CASSLDSYNEQFF
TRBJ2-2,few,.,TRBV7-9,TGTGCCAGCAGCTGGGGGACCGGGGAGCTGTTTTTT,CASSWGTGELFF